These 27 T cell receptor beta chains were sequenced from one sample in a study of blood T cell repertoires in COVID-19 (dated by TCRdb to the early 2020s). Library generation was performed with the immunoSEQ multiplex PCR assay. TCRdb took this table from immuneACCESS and kept in-frame rearrangements with V and J called. Such tables lack part of the clones; where checked against another copy, unresolved V genes explain under half of the gap, and the rest is unexplained. The sample table contains approximately 200,000 clones; only one count was recorded for 88% of them. The ten largest clones take up 2.7% of the sample. Sequencing was carried out using peripheral blood. These receptor sequences come from a woman aged 60-75 years with acute or convalescent COVID-19.

In this sample, this clone turned up once. The chain uses TRBV19 and TRBJ2-7; perhaps TRBD2 as D (7 bases). V was pared by 9 bases and J by 4 bases, with 19 bases between. CDR1 is LNHDA and CDR2 is SQIVND in the germline V gene (reference sequence). The CDR3 totals 14 residues. The CDR3 DNA reads TGTGCCAGCAATATGGGGGGGCATCGATACGAGCAGTACTTC. This encodes CASNMGGHRYEQYF.

The chain combines TRBV30 with TRBJ1-4, with D uncertain. CDR3 length equals 15 residues. Germline V gene sequence: CDR1 GTSNPN, CDR2 SVGIG (reference sequence). Trimming shortened V by 0 bases and J by 8 bases, and 16 bases separated the two germline ends. In DNA form, the CDR3 reads TGTGCCTGGAGTGTCGCGGCCTCTCGAGGGGAAAAACTGTTTTTT. It is translated as CAWSVAASRGEKLFF.

V is TRBV5-1 and J is TRBJ1-4, with D unclear. There are 16 residues in the CDR3. Germline lookup yields CDR1 SGHRS and CDR2 YFSETQ. The V end was cut by 0 bases, the J end by 8 bases, with 17 bases between. The CDR3 coding sequence is TGCGCCAGCAGCTTGGAGGCAGGCGTGTTAGGCGAAAAACTGTTTTTT. Residues: CASSLEAGVLGEKLFF.

The V gene is TRBV19, the J gene TRBJ2-2; 8 nucleotides agree with TRBD2. The germline gives CDR1 LNHDA, CDR2 SQIVND (reference sequence). CDR3 length: 18 residues. Trimming cost V 8 bases and J 4 bases; bases outside gene matches: 18. The CDR3 loop reads CASSLARGALAGTGELFF. As DNA, the CDR3 is TGTGCCAGTTCTTTAGCGCGGGGGGCCCTTGCTGGCACCGGGGAGCTGTTTTTT. Variable domain in full (rest from reference TRBV19 and TRBJ2-2): DGGITQSPKYLFRKEGQNVTLSCEQNLNHDAMYWYRQDPGQGLRLIYYSQIVNDFQKGDIAEGYSVSREKKESFPLTVTSAQKNPTAFYLCASSLARGALAGTGELFFGEGSRLTVL.

This rearrangement joins TRBV6-1 to TRBJ2-2, with D possibly being TRBD2 (6 bases). The germline V gene encodes CDR1 MNHNS and CDR2 SASEGT. This CDR3 has 16 residues. Trimming removed 3 bases at V and 3 bases at J, with 14 bases between. The CDR3 loop reads CASSEPGLTHTGELFF. In DNA, the CDR3 is TGTGCCAGCAGTGAGCCGGGACTTACCCACACCGGGGAGCTGTTTTTT.

The gene calls are TRBV7-8 and TRBJ1-5; maybe TRBD1 (5 bases). Trimming took off 5 bases at V and 6 bases at J, with 17 bases between the two ends. CDR1 is SGHVS, CDR2 FQNEAQ, per germline. This CDR3 is built from 15 residues. The CDR3 here is CASSLNQGGAQPQHF. The CDR3 DNA sequence: TGTGCCAGCAGCCTGAACCAGGGTGGGGCTCAGCCCCAGCATTTT.

The genes are TRBV7-2 and TRBJ2-7; D is unresolved. Germline V gives CDR1 SGHTA, CDR2 FQGNSA. Trimming left V 5 bases short and J 0 bases short, with 5 bases between. The CDR3 extends over 12 amino acids. This CDR3 is CASSPHSYEQYF. As DNA, the CDR3 is TGTGCCAGCAGCCCCCACTCCTACGAGCAGTACTTC.

The J gene is TRBJ2-1, the V gene TRBV6-2 or TRBV6-3, with TRBD2 matching over 11 bases. J was trimmed by 6 bases and V by 4 bases; bases with no gene match: 5. Germline CDR1 is MNHEY and CDR2 is SVGEGT. The CDR3 totals 15 residues. The CDR3: CASSSRTSGFNEQFF. CDR3 DNA: TGTGCCAGCAGTTCCCGGACTAGCGGGTTCAATGAGCAGTTCTTC.

The J gene is TRBJ2-5, the V gene TRBV3-1 (or the pseudogene TRBV3-2); TRBD2 aligns across 9 bases. Germline V CDR1 and CDR2: LGHDT, YNNKEL (reference sequence). This CDR3 is built from 16 residues. The junction had 9 bases not matched to a gene; V was cut back by 4 bases and J by 3 bases. The CDR3 nucleotides read TGTGCCAGCAGCCCCCTGCGGGGGGGCCGAAAAGAGACCCAGTACTTC. Encoded protein: CASSPLRGGRKETQYF.

This chain connects TRBV6-5 to TRBJ1-6; 7 bases match TRBD1. This CDR3 contains 15 residues. Trimming took 2 bases from V and 3 from J; bases not matched to a gene: 1. CDR1 and CDR2 (germline): MNHEY, SVGAGI. This chain's CDR3 is CASSYGTVYNSPLHF. Written as DNA, the CDR3 is TGTGCCAGCAGTTACGGGACAGTCTATAATTCACCCCTCCACTTT.

This clone was seen a single time. V is TRBV7-9 and J is TRBJ2-5; 8 bases are a match to TRBD2. The CDR3 consists of 13 residues. Germline V gives CDR1 SEHNR, CDR2 FQNEAQ (reference sequence). With 2 bases clipped from V and 5 bases from J, the junction kept 1 base outside the gene matches. DNA for the CDR3: TGTGCCAGCAGCTTACGCGGGGGGGAGACCCAGTACTTC. This gives the protein CASSLRGGETQYF.

The rearrangement uses TRBV19 and TRBJ1-1; 7 bases agree with TRBD1. In germline, CDR1 is LNHDA, CDR2 SQIVND (reference sequence). Trimming cost V 3 bases and J 2 bases; bases outside gene matches: 6. This CDR3 is 15 amino acids long. The DNA for the CDR3 is TGTGCCAGTAGTATTTCCCGGACAGGTAACACTGAAGCTTTCTTT. As protein: CASSISRTGNTEAFF. The entire variable domain, with the rest obtained from reference TRBV19 and TRBJ1-1, is as follows: DGGITQSPKYLFRKEGQNVTLSCEQNLNHDAMYWYRQDPGQGLRLIYYSQIVNDFQKGDIAEGYSVSREKKESFPLTVTSAQKNPTAFYLCASSISRTGNTEAFFGQGTRLTVV.

The genes are TRBV15 and TRBJ1-4; TRBD1 aligns across 9 bases. J was trimmed by 5 bases and V by 5 bases; bases with no gene match: 3. The CDR3 covers 14 residues. The germline V gene encodes CDR1 LNHNV and CDR2 YYDKDF (reference sequence). CDR3 nucleotide sequence: TGTGCCACCAGCCGGGACAGGGAGAATGAAAAACTGTTTTTT. Its translation is CATSRDRENEKLFF. Together with reference TRBV15 and TRBJ1-4, the CDR3 gives the full variable domain: DAMVIQNPRYQVTQFGKPVTLSCSQTLNHNVMYWYQQKSSQAPKLLFHYYDKDFNNEADTPDNFQSRRPNTSFCFLDIRSPGLGDTAMYLCATSRDRENEKLFFGSGTQLSVL.

The V call is TRBV19, the J call TRBJ1-5; the match to TRBD1 covers 7 bases. From germline, CDR1 is LNHDA and CDR2 SQIVND (reference sequence). The length of the CDR3 is 16 residues. The ends lost 5 bases at V and 3 bases at J; junction bases unmatched: 10. In nucleotides, the CDR3 is TGTGCCAGTAGTCTCCCGGACAGGTGGGACAATCAGCCCCAGCATTTT. Amino acids: CASSLPDRWDNQPQHF.

Written as DNA, the CDR3 is TGCAGCGTGACTAGCGGGGGGGCTGGGAACACCGGGGAGCTGTTTTTT. Protein product: CSVTSGGAGNTGELFF. The chain uses TRBV29-1 and TRBJ2-2, with TRBD2 identical over 14 bases. Per the germline V gene, CDR1 is SQVTM and CDR2 is ANQGSEA. V gave up 6 bases and J gave up 1 base; unmatched junction bases: 4. The CDR3 runs 16 residues.

The chain links TRBV7-9 to TRBJ2-7; 10 bases align to TRBD2. Germline values: CDR1 SEHNR, CDR2 FQNEAQ (reference sequence). V shed 5 bases and J 2 bases; nucleotides not matched to a gene: 9. The CDR3 has 16 residues. The CDR3 spells CASSPRASGRAYEQYF. The CDR3 DNA reads TGTGCCAGCAGCCCAAGGGCAAGCGGGAGGGCCTACGAGCAGTACTTC.

CDR3 DNA: TGTGCCAGCAGCCAAGTACGAGGACTAGCGGGTTCCTATGAGCAGTTCTTC. This codes for CASSQVRGLAGSYEQFF. The chain has TRBV14 and TRBJ2-1; 11 bases fit TRBD2. The CDR3 sequence is 17 residues long. The V gene's germline CDR1 is SGHDN and CDR2 FVKESK. Trimming at V came to 1 base and at J to 8 bases, leaving 10 bases not matched to a gene.

This clone was seen a few times. The junction and the germline gene differ at one end; a read error may be behind it. V usage is TRBV7-7 and J usage is TRBJ2-2; the D gene is possibly TRBD2 (5 bases). The CDR3 covers 17 residues. Germline V gene sequence: CDR1 SSHAT, CDR2 FNYEAQ (reference sequence). CDR3 sequence reads: CASSLAPFRKNTGELFF. In nucleotides, the CDR3 is TGTGCTAGCAGCTTAGCGCCTTTCAGGAAGAACACCGGGGAGCTGTTTTTT.

Written as DNA, the CDR3 is TGTGCCAGCAGTTACTCCGGGACTAGCGGGATCGAGACCCAGTACTTC. This encodes CASSYSGTSGIETQYF. The chain recombines TRBV6-5 with TRBJ2-5; 13 nucleotides line up with TRBD2. The CDR3 loop spans 16 amino acids. V lost 0 bases and J lost 5; bases outside the gene matches: 3. CDR1 and CDR2 from the germline V gene are MNHEY and SVGAGI.

CDR3 DNA: TGCGCCAGCAGCCAACATATACCGGGACAGGGGGCCGGGGAGCTGTTTTTT. Residues: CASSQHIPGQGAGELFF. V and J are TRBV4-3 and TRBJ2-2, with TRBD1 identical over 11 bases. The CDR3 has 17 residues. The V gene end was trimmed by 2 bases and the J gene end by 6 bases; junction bases not matched to a gene: 8. Germline V gives CDR1 LGHNA, CDR2 YSLEER.

The chain links TRBV5-1 to TRBJ1-5; D possibly corresponds to TRBD1 (6 bases). The CDR3 is 14 residues long. CDR1 is SGHRS and CDR2 is YFSETQ in the germline V gene. Trimming removed 4 bases at V and 4 bases at J, with 12 bases between. CDR3 bases: TGCGCCAGCAGCCCCGGGACACAGAATCAGCCCCAGCATTTT. Translated: CASSPGTQNQPQHF. Combining the CDR3 with reference TRBV5-1 and TRBJ1-5 gives the whole variable domain KAGVTQTPRYLIKTRGQQVTLSCSPISGHRSVSWYQQTPGQGLQFLFEYFSETQRNKGNFPGRFSGRQFSNSRSEMNVSTLELGDSALYLCASSPGTQNQPQHFGDGTRLSIL.

The chain recombines TRBV18 with TRBJ2-7; TRBD2 matches 8 bases. This CDR3 spans 16 amino acids. Germline CDR1 and CDR2: KGHSH and LQKENI. J was trimmed by 3 bases and V by 2 bases; bases with no gene match: 9. Written as DNA, the CDR3 is TGTGCCAGCTCACCAAGCAGGGGAAGCGGGGGCTACGAGCAGTACTTC. Its translation is CASSPSRGSGGYEQYF. Looking up the rest from reference TRBV18 and TRBJ2-7 gives the full variable domain: NAGVMQNPRHLVRRRGQEARLRCSPMKGHSHVYWYRQLPEEGLKFMVYLQKENIIDESGMPKERFSAEFPKEGPSILRIQQVVRGDSAAYFCASSPSRGSGGYEQYFGPGTRLTVT.

The J gene is TRBJ2-7, the V gene TRBV6-1; 10 bases fit TRBD2. This CDR3 comprises 16 residues. CDR1 is MNHNS, CDR2 SASEGT, per germline. V was clipped by 0 bases and J by 2 bases; unmatched bases: 4. Here the CDR3 reads CASSEAGAGGAYEQYF. CDR3 DNA sequence: TGTGCCAGCAGTGAAGCTGGAGCGGGAGGGGCCTACGAGCAGTACTTC.

CDR3 residues: CASSEWLGQGTNQPQHF. CDR3 nucleotides: TGTGCCAGCAGTGAATGGTTGGGACAGGGTACGAATCAGCCCCAGCATTTT. V gene TRBV2 combines with J gene TRBJ1-5; 9 bases map to TRBD1. CDR1 SNHLY and CDR2 FYNNEI come from the germline V gene. V lost 2 bases, J lost 4 bases, and 9 bases stayed unmatched. This CDR3 comprises 17 residues.

The V gene is TRBV28, the J gene TRBJ2-5; TRBD1 matches at 9 bases. Germline V gene lookup returns CDR1 MDHEN and CDR2 SYDVKM. With V trimmed by 5 bases and J by 4 bases, 5 bases remained unmatched. The CDR3 is 14 residues long. The CDR3 sequence is CASSGRTGAETQYF. CDR3 DNA: TGTGCCAGCAGTGGGAGGACAGGGGCAGAGACCCAGTACTTC.

The rearrangement uses TRBV11-3 and TRBJ2-6; 10 bases align to TRBD1. V shed 5 bases and J 3 bases; nucleotides not matched to a gene: 7. Germline V gene data show CDR1 as SGHNT and CDR2 as YENEEA. The CDR3 covers 17 residues. This chain's CDR3 is CASSTGTGVCGANVLTF. As DNA, the CDR3 is TGTGCCAGCAGCACCGGGACAGGGGTTTGTGGGGCCAACGTCCTGACTTTC.

The V gene is TRBV28, the J gene TRBJ2-2, with a weak D call TRBD2 (5 bases). The length of the CDR3 is 12 residues. V lost 11 bases to trimming and J lost 1 base, with 8 bases between them. Germline V gene sequence: CDR1 MDHEN, CDR2 SYDVKM. This CDR3 is CACAGNTGELFF. Here the CDR3 DNA reads TGTGCCTGCGCGGGGAACACCGGGGAGCTGTTTTTT.